Below, one TCR beta chain is given with its context. No antigen is known for it. Produced via immunoSEQ multiplex PCR; TCRdb's table is partial and in-frame only. The sample includes about 84,000 clones, approximately 95% of them seen just once. These data belong to a study of OX40 agonist ivuxolimab in advanced cancers. Background on the study: Each dose-escalation patient presented with hepatocellular carcinoma, melanoma, renal cell or head and neck cancer.

Study results and limitations: Researchers did not determine the expanded peripheral T cells' antigen specificity. Some nonresponders likewise displayed low normalized T-cell clonal expansion. Dosing at 0.1 to 3.0 mg/kg was accompanied by clonal expansion of CD4+ and CD8+ blood T cells by week 6.

Sequences were derived from CD4+ or CD8+ T cells sorted from blood, sampled in a trial of the OX40 agonist ivuxolimab. This receptor was identified in an adult with an advanced solid tumor such as melanoma, head and neck, liver or kidney cancer.

As DNA, the CDR3 is TGTGCCAGCAGCTTGGCCGGGCCGCTGGCCTACGAGCAGTACTTC. Translating gives CASSLAGPLAYEQYF. The rearrangement links TRBV5-5 to TRBJ2-7; D not resolved. CDR3 size: 15 residues. Germline V gene sequence: CDR1 SGHKS, CDR2 YYEKEE (reference sequence). Trimming removed 0 bases at V and 2 bases at J, with 12 bases between.